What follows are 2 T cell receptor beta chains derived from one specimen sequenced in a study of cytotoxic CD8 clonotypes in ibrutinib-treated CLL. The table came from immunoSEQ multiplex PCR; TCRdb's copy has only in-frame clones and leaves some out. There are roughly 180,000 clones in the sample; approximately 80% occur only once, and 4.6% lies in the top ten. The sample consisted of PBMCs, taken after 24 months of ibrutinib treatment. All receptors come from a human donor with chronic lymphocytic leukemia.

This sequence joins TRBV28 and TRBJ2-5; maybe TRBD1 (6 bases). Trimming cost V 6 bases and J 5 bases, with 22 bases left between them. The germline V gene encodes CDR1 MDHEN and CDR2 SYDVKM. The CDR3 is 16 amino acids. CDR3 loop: CASSSFGGPLPETQYF. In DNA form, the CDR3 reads TGTGCCAGCAGCTCCTTTGGGGGCCCTCTCCCCGAGACCCAGTACTTC.

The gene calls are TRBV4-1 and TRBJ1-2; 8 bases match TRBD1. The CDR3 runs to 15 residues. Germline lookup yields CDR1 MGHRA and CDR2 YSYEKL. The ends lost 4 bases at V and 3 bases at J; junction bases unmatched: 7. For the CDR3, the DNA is TGCGCCAGCAGCCTGCCGGACAGGGCCGACTATGGCTACACCTTC. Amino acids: CASSLPDRADYGYTF.